These T cell receptor beta chains were read from a single sample in a study of shared clonotypes between healthy human individuals. TCRdb's table, derived via immunoSEQ multiplex PCR, lists solely in-frame clones and lacks some. The top ten clones hold 0.1% to 0.15% of a sample with more than 2 million clones, roughly 94% of them seen once. Material: naive CD4+ T cells sorted from blood. The source of these receptors is a man aged 18 to 29 in good health. Each CDR3 is given with its conserved first and last residue. The D gene is left open where the match is weak. Expanded clones get a size class; other rows say once, few or many, or leave the size out.

v_call	d_call	clone_size	j_call	cdr3_nt	cdr3_aa
TRBV5-1	TRBD1	NA	TRBJ1-3	TGCGCCAGCAGCTTGTCCGGAGGGGGCCGAAACACCATATATTTT	CASSLSGGGRNTIYF
TRBV7-7	TRBD2	NA	TRBJ2-5	TGTGCTAGCAGCTCCGGACTAGCGGGAGGAGGGGAGACCCAGTACTTC	CASSSGLAGGGETQYF
TRBV6-5	NA	once	TRBJ2-3	TGTGCCAGCAGTTACTCCGAGGTTAGCACAGATACGCAGTATTTT	CASSYSEVSTDTQYF
TRBV28	NA	NA	TRBJ1-1	TGTGCCAGCAGTTTAAGCGCTAGTGAAGCTTTCTTT	CASSLSASEAFF
TRBV2	NA	NA	TRBJ1-5	TGTGCCAGTAGGTCCCAGGGAAATCAGCCCCAGCATTTT	CASRSQGNQPQHF
TRBV6-6	TRBD1	NA	TRBJ2-1	TGTGCCAGCACTCGGAAAGACAGGGGGCGCCGCAATGAGCAGTTCTTC	CASTRKDRGRRNEQFF
TRBV6-1	NA	NA	TRBJ2-7	TGTGCCAGCAGTCGGGCTCAGGGCACCTACGAGCAGTACTTC	CASSRAQGTYEQYF
TRBV11-2	NA	NA	TRBJ2-7	TGTGCCAGCAGCTTAGATACCGATCTTACCTACGAGCAGTACTTC	CASSLDTDLTYEQYF
TRBV28	TRBD1	NA	TRBJ1-2	TGTGCCAGCAGTTTATCAGGGGGCGCAGGAGGCTACACCTTC	CASSLSGGAGGYTF
TRBV5-4	NA	once	TRBJ1-3	TGTGCCAGCAGCTTGAAAGGGGAATCTGGAAACACCATATATTTT	CASSLKGESGNTIYF
TRBV5-1	TRBD1	NA	TRBJ2-5	TGCGCCAGCAGCTTGGAGGGACAGGGCCAAGAGACCCAGTACTTC	CASSLEGQGQETQYF
TRBV10-3	NA	NA	TRBJ2-1	TGTGCCATCAGTGAGTCGGGGAGCTCCTACAATGAGCAGTTCTTC	CAISESGSSYNEQFF
TRBV7-2	NA	NA	TRBJ1-1	TGTGCCAGCAGCTTTGGCCCGAACACTGAAGCTTTCTTT	CASSFGPNTEAFF
TRBV5-8	NA	once	TRBJ1-6	TGTGCCAGCAGCTTGATGGGACTTCTCCACTTT	CASSLMGLLHF